The 32 T cell receptor beta chains in this list originate from one sample, sequenced in a study of low-dose radiotherapy and immunotherapy resistance in tumors. Time point noted: before trial treatment. Alpha and beta chains were covered, as first-strand cDNA relied on TRAV- and TRBV-specific primers. A constant-region primer paired with the V-primer adapter amplified TCRs over about 19 PCR cycles. TCRdb itself ran the reads through MiXCR, one entry per CDR3 protein. The data contain some 82,000 distinct CDR3 sequences, under 20% of them seen just once; the ten biggest clones take up about 5.5%. Source: PBMCs, taken before treatment. All receptors come from a male donor with prostate cancer.

This clonotype was observed many times. The chain recombines TRBV7-9 with TRBJ1-4, with 10 bases that match TRBD1. CDR1 SEHNR and CDR2 FQNEAQ come from the germline V gene (reference sequence). Losses at the gene ends were 5 bases for V and 8 bases for J; bases not matched to a gene: 8. The CDR3 covers 15 residues. The CDR3 coding sequence is TGTGCCAGCAGCCTGACAGGGGGCAGTGAGGAAAAACTGTTTTTT. The encoded protein is CASSLTGGSEEKLFF.

Regarding this clonotype: A junction boundary mismatches the germline segment, possibly from a read error. The rearrangement joins TRBV20-1 to TRBJ2-1, with TRBD2 matching over 7 bases. Looked up from germline, CDR1 is DFQATT and CDR2 is SNEGSKA (reference sequence). This CDR3 is built from 13 residues. The CDR3 protein is CSARAGTYNEQFF. CDR3 DNA: TGCAGTGCAAGAGCGGGGACCTACAATGAGCAGTTCTTC.

This clonotype was seen many times. The chain recombines TRBV2 with TRBJ2-3; D ambiguous. CDR1 and CDR2 from the germline V gene are SNHLY and FYNNEI. The CDR3 covers 14 residues. V lost 7 bases and J lost 2, with 13 bases in between. The CDR3 DNA reads as TGTGCCAGCAAACGACCTGGTAACACAGATACGCAGTATTTT. Translating it yields CASKRPGNTDTQYF.

This clonotype came up a few times. V gene TRBV30 combines with J gene TRBJ2-7, with D maybe TRBD1 (6 bases). Germline CDR1 is GTSNPN and CDR2 is SVGIG (reference sequence). Trimming shortened V by 1 base and J by 4 bases, and 11 bases separated the two germline ends. CDR3 length: 13 residues. The CDR3 is CAWSAQGLYEQYF. CDR3 nucleotides: TGTGCCTGGAGTGCCCAGGGGCTTTACGAGCAGTACTTC.

Only a few counts were recorded for this clonotype. The V call is TRBV14, the J call TRBJ2-5; 8 bases map to TRBD2. The CDR3 totals 15 residues. The germline V gene encodes CDR1 SGHDN and CDR2 FVKESK. Trimming cost V 11 bases and J 1 base; bases outside gene matches: 12. CDR3 sequence (DNA): TGTGCCTCCGGCCCGAGCGGGGGCGGCCAAGAGACCCAGTACTTC. Translated, it gives CASGPSGGGQETQYF.

The CDR3 nucleotides read TGTGCCAGCAGCGTAAGGCCACTAGCGGAGAACAATGAGCAGTTCTTC. It codes for CASSVRPLAENNEQFF. V gene TRBV3-1 combines with J gene TRBJ2-1; 8 positions agree with TRBD2. Trimming cost V 5 bases and J 5 bases; bases outside gene matches: 11. The CDR3 spans 16 residues. CDR1 and CDR2 from the germline V gene are LGHDT and YNNKEL (reference sequence).

V usage is TRBV30 and J usage is TRBJ2-3; no clear D gene. CDR3 size: 12 residues. V was trimmed by 3 bases and J by 5 bases, leaving 9 bases between them. Germline V gene data show CDR1 as GTSNPN and CDR2 as SVGIG (reference sequence). The CDR3 is CAWSESGDTQYF. The DNA for the CDR3 is TGTGCCTGGAGCGAGTCCGGAGATACGCAGTATTTT.

This clonotype was detected many times. V gene TRBV4-3 combines with J gene TRBJ1-3, with D unclear. Germline V gives CDR1 LGHNA, CDR2 YSLEER. The CDR3 has 15 amino acids. V was cut by 0 bases and J by 0 bases, with 6 bases left in between. CDR3 bases: TGCGCCAGCAGCCAAGAAACGCTCTCTGGAAACACCATATATTTT. This translates into CASSQETLSGNTIYF.

This clonotype came up many times. The genes are TRBV6-5 and TRBJ2-3; D perhaps matches TRBD2 (5 bases). The CDR3 loop spans 13 amino acids. Trimming took 8 bases from V and 7 from J, leaving 16 bases between them. Germline CDR1 reads MNHEY; CDR2 reads SVGAGI. As DNA, the CDR3 is TGTGCCAGCCAGGAGGTTGGGTTAAATACGCAGTATTTT. Translating gives CASQEVGLNTQYF.

This clonotype was picked up many times. The chain carries TRBV20-1 and TRBJ2-5, with TRBD2 matching 9 bases. Looked up from germline, CDR1 is DFQATT and CDR2 is SNEGSKA (reference sequence). J was trimmed by 5 bases and V by 0 bases; bases with no gene match: 4. This CDR3 region has 14 residues. CDR3: CSARDGTSMETQYF. As DNA, the CDR3 is TGCAGTGCTAGAGATGGGACTAGCATGGAGACCCAGTACTTC.

This clonotype has a count of ten or more. The chain has TRBV21-1 and TRBJ2-3; TRBD2, the D gene given by the table, was not confirmed from the DNA. TRBV21-1 is recorded as a pseudogene. The CDR3 sequence is 18 residues long. CDR3 amino acids: CASSTPPPQRNYTDTQYF. DNA of the CDR3: TGTGCCAGCAGCACACCCCCTCCCCAAAGGAATTATACAGATACGCAGTATTTT.

This clonotype was recorded at least ten times. This chain joins TRBV9 and TRBJ2-1; 7 bases agree with TRBD2. The CDR3 totals 13 residues. In germline, CDR1 is SGDLS, CDR2 YYNGEE. With V trimmed by 2 bases and J by 5 bases, 1 base remained unmatched. As DNA, the CDR3 is TGTGCCAGCAGCGTCGGGAGGAACAATGAGCAGTTCTTC. Its protein is CASSVGRNNEQFF.

The rearrangement joins TRBV6-1 to TRBJ1-6; D might be TRBD1 (6 bases). Per the germline V gene, CDR1 is MNHNS and CDR2 is SASEGT. Trimming cost V 6 bases and J 10 bases, with 10 bases left between them. The CDR3 has 12 amino acids. CDR3 in amino acids: CASRPGHSPLHF. The DNA for the CDR3 is TGTGCCAGCAGACCGGGACACTCACCCCTCCACTTT.

Of note for this clonotype: Since a much larger clone is just one base distant, this may be a read error. The V call is TRBV7-2, the J call TRBJ2-7; 10 bases line up with TRBD2. The CDR3 consists of 18 residues. CDR1 SGHTA and CDR2 FQGNSA come from the germline V gene. The V segment lost 7 bases and the J segment 2 bases; nucleotides outside the gene matches: 17. CDR3 protein: CASNPQGLSGGLTYEQYF. The CDR3 DNA reads TGTGCCAGCAACCCGCAGGGGCTTAGCGGGGGGCTAACCTACGAGCAGTACTTC.

This clonotype was counted at least ten times. The CDR3 DNA follows: TGCAGTGCCGTAACAGGGTACGAGCAGTACTTC. Its translation: CSAVTGYEQYF. The chain has TRBV20-1 and TRBJ2-7; TRBD1 might be the D (6 bases). The CDR3 is 11 amino acids. CDR1 is DFQATT, CDR2 SNEGSKA, per germline (reference sequence). Trimming removed 6 bases at V and 4 bases at J, with 10 bases between.

The table lists this clonotype with many counts. The genes are TRBV7-9 and TRBJ1-6, with D unresolved. Germline assignment: CDR1 SEHNR and CDR2 FQNEAQ (reference sequence). CDR3 length: 12 residues. Trimming removed 5 bases from V and 7 bases from J, with 6 bases in between. CDR3 bases: TGTGCCAGCAGCCCTACCAATTCACCCCTCCACTTT. Encoded protein: CASSPTNSPLHF.

In this sample, this clonotype turned up many times. One end of the junction is discordant with germline, which a read error may explain. The rearrangement joins TRBV7-9 to TRBJ1-5, with 8 bases that match TRBD1. Germline assignment: CDR1 SEHNR and CDR2 FQNEAQ (reference sequence). The CDR3 sequence is 14 residues long. The CDR3, as DNA: TGCGCCAGCAGCTCCACAGGGGGAAACCAGCCCCAGCATTTT. The encoded protein is CASSSTGGNQPQHF.

Remarks on this clonotype: A far bigger clonotype differs at one base, so this is likely a read error. V and J are TRBV28 and TRBJ2-5; 8 nucleotides line up with TRBD1. With V trimmed by 2 bases and J by 11 bases, 13 bases remained unmatched. The V gene's germline CDR1 is MDHEN and CDR2 SYDVKM. The CDR3 totals 15 residues. CDR3 in DNA: TGTGCCAGCAGTTTAGGACAGGGCCTTATGAATGAGCAGTACTTC. It translates to CASSLGQGLMNEQYF.

This clonotype was recorded many times. The chain employs TRBV12-3 or TRBV12-4 and TRBJ2-1; D uncertain. The CDR3 has 13 amino acids. Trimming took off 1 base at V and 8 bases at J, with 9 bases between the two ends. In DNA, the CDR3 is TGTGCCAGCAGTTTAGGTTTAACTTATGAGCAGTTCTTC. Translating gives CASSLGLTYEQFF.

This clonotype was counted between two and nine times. The gene calls are TRBV28 and TRBJ1-5, with 9 nucleotides matching TRBD1. Germline V gene data show CDR1 as MDHEN and CDR2 as SYDVKM. V gave up 5 bases and J gave up 1 base; unmatched junction bases: 6. CDR3 length: 16 amino acids. CDR3 residues: CASSLLTGGSNQPQHF. CDR3 DNA sequence: TGTGCCAGCAGTCTCCTGACAGGGGGGAGCAATCAGCCCCAGCATTTT.

This clonotype has only a few counts. The chain uses TRBV27 and TRBJ1-5; the D gene is possibly TRBD1 (5 bases). The V end was cut by 2 bases, the J end by 3 bases, with 14 bases between. This CDR3 is 16 amino acids long. CDR1 is MNHEY and CDR2 is SMNVEV in the germline V gene (reference sequence). The CDR3, as DNA: TGTGCCAGCAGTTTAGAGGGGATAGGGCACAATCAGCCCCAGCATTTT. Encoded protein: CASSLEGIGHNQPQHF.

The rearrangement uses TRBV5-1 and TRBJ2-2; no clear D. The CDR3 length is 14 residues. Trimming took 6 bases from V and 0 from J, leaving 9 bases between them. Germline CDR1 SGHRS, CDR2 YFSETQ. The CDR3 DNA reads TGCGCCAGCAATGAGGTGGCGAACACCGGGGAGCTGTTTTTT. Protein: CASNEVANTGELFF.

The table lists this clonotype with many counts. The chain couples TRBV5-1 to TRBJ2-2, with 10 bases matching TRBD2. Germline V lookup: CDR1 SGHRS, CDR2 YFSETQ. CDR3 length: 16 amino acids. Unmatched junction bases numbered 4, after V lost 0 bases and J lost 5 bases. This CDR3 reads CASSLASGGQTGELFF. The CDR3 DNA follows: TGCGCCAGCAGCTTGGCTAGCGGGGGACAGACCGGGGAGCTGTTTTTT.

This clonotype was seen ten or more times. This sequence joins TRBV7-9 and TRBJ2-2; D not certain. Trimming removed 2 bases at V and 6 bases at J, with 10 bases between. The CDR3 totals 14 residues. The germline V gene encodes CDR1 SEHNR and CDR2 FQNEAQ (reference sequence). CDR3 DNA: TGTGCCAGCAGCTTACTGTTCTCCTCCGGGGAGCTGTTTTTT. Translated, it gives CASSLLFSSGELFF.

This clonotype has at least ten counts. This rearrangement joins TRBV10-3 to TRBJ2-1, with TRBD2 as a possible D gene (6 bases). Trimming left V 10 bases short and J 6 bases short, with 16 bases between. From germline, CDR1 is ENHRY and CDR2 SYGVKD. CDR3 size: 13 residues. CDR3 DNA sequence: TGTGCCACCCTTGGGGGGATTGGCAATGAGCAGTTCTTC. This sequence encodes CATLGGIGNEQFF.

This clonotype was seen only a few times. A far larger clone is only one base removed, so a read error is likely. The gene calls are TRBV6-1 and TRBJ2-4, with 11 bases identical to TRBD2. The CDR3 runs to 18 residues. Unmatched junction bases numbered 24, after V lost 7 bases and J lost 13 bases. Germline V gene sequence: CDR1 MNHNS, CDR2 SASEGT. CDR3: CASKGTSGGSYSYNEQYF. The CDR3 DNA reads TGTGCCAGCAAGGGGACTAGCGGTGGGTCATACTCCTACAATGAGCAGTACTTC.

This clonotype was detected ten times or more. This chain joins TRBV30 and TRBJ1-2, with TRBD1 as a possible D gene (5 bases). From germline, CDR1 is GTSNPN and CDR2 SVGIG (reference sequence). CDR3 length equals 15 residues. Deletions cut 1 base from V and 0 bases from J, with 12 bases between. The CDR3 is CAWSETVTSNYGYTF. The CDR3 DNA follows: TGTGCCTGGAGTGAGACAGTGACTTCTAACTATGGCTACACCTTC.

This clonotype was seen at least ten times. The rearrangement links TRBV7-8 to TRBJ2-2; 7 bases fit TRBD2. Germline values: CDR1 SGHVS, CDR2 FQNEAQ. With V trimmed by 6 bases and J by 1 base, 5 bases remained unmatched. The CDR3 spans 15 residues. CDR3 DNA: TGTGCCAGCAGTCCGCTAGCGGTGAACACCGGGGAGCTGTTTTTT. Protein product: CASSPLAVNTGELFF.

This clonotype appeared many times. The chain uses TRBV5-6 and TRBJ1-2; D possibly corresponds to TRBD1 (5 bases). Germline-derived CDR1 and CDR2 are SGHDT and YYEEEE. V shed 4 bases and J shed 3 bases, with 13 bases lying between them. The CDR3 is 14 residues long. In nucleotides, the CDR3 is TGTGCCAGCAGCGTACTACGGGGGTACTATGGCTACACCTTC. Its translation is CASSVLRGYYGYTF.

Remarks on this clonotype: The likely explanation is a read error, given a far larger clone one base away. The V gene is TRBV1, the J gene TRBJ2-1. TRBV1 is a listed pseudogene. The CDR3 is 12 amino acids. The CDR3 DNA sequence: TGCGCCAGCAGCCATGTATGGCCTGAGCAGTTCTTC. This translates into CASSHVWPEQFF.

This clonotype was recorded many times. This rearrangement joins TRBV12-3 or TRBV12-4 to TRBJ2-5; D unclear. The CDR3 is 12 residues long. V was clipped by 3 bases and J by 6 bases, with 8 bases between them. CDR3 protein: CASSFEVQTQYF. The DNA of the CDR3 is TGTGCCAGCAGTTTTGAGGTGCAGACCCAGTACTTC.

The V call is TRBV7-9, the J call TRBJ2-2; D remains ambiguous. The length of the CDR3 is 14 residues. The V and J ends lost 1 base and 4 bases respectively, with 7 bases between them. Per germline, CDR1 SEHNR and CDR2 FQNEAQ (reference sequence). CDR3 sequence: CASSLVLLTGELFF. CDR3 DNA sequence: TGTGCCAGCAGCTTAGTTCTTCTCACCGGGGAGCTGTTTTTT.